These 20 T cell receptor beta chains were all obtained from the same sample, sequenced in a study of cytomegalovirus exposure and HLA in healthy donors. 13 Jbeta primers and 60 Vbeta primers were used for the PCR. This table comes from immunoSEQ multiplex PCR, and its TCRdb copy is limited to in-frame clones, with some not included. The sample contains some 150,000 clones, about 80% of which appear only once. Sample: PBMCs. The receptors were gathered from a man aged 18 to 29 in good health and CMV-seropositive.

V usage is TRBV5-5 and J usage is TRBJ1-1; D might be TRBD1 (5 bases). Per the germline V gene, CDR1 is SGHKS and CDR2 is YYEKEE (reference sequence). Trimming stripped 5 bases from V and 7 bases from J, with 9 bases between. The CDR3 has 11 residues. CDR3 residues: CASRTDSEAFF. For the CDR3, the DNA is TGTGCCAGCAGGACTGACAGTGAAGCTTTCTTT.

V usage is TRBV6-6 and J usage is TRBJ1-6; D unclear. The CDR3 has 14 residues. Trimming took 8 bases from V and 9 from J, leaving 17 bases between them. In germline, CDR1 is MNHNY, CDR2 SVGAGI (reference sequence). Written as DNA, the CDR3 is TGTGCCAGCGCATATGACACAAAAGTTTCACCCCTCCACTTT. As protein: CASAYDTKVSPLHF.

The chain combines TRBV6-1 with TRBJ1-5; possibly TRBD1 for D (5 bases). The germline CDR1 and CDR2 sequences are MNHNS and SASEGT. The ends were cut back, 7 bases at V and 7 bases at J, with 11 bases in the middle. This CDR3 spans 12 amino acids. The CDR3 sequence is CASTLGGQPQHF. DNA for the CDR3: TGTGCCAGCACACTGGGGGGGCAGCCCCAGCATTTT.

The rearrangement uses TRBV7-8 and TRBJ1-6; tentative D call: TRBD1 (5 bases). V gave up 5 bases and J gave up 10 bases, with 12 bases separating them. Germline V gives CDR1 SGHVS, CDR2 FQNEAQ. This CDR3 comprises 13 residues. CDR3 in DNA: TGTGCCAGCAGCCCGGGGAGGGGCTCACCCCTCCACTTT. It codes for CASSPGRGSPLHF.

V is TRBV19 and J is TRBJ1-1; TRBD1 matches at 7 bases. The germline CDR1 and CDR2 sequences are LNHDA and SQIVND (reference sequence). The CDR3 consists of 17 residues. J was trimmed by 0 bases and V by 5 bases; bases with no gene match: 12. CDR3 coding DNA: TGTGCCAGTAGTCAGTCTTGGGGGACAGCCATGAACACTGAAGCTTTCTTT. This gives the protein CASSQSWGTAMNTEAFF.

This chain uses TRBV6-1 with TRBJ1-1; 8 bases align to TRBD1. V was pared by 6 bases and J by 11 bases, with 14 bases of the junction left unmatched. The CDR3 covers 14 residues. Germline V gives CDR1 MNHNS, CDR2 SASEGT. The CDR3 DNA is TGTGCCAGCAGATTGGACAGGGTTGCGACTTTGGCTTTCTTT. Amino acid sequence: CASRLDRVATLAFF.

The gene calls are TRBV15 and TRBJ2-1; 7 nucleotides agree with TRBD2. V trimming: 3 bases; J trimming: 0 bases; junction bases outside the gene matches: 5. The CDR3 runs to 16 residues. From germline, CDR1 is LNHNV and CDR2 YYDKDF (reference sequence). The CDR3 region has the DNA TGTGCCACCAGCAGTCCGGGACTAAGCTCCTACAATGAGCAGTTCTTC. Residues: CATSSPGLSSYNEQFF. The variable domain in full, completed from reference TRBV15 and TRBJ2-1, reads DAMVIQNPRYQVTQFGKPVTLSCSQTLNHNVMYWYQQKSSQAPKLLFHYYDKDFNNEADTPDNFQSRRPNTSFCFLDIRSPGLGDTAMYLCATSSPGLSSYNEQFFGPGTRLTVL.

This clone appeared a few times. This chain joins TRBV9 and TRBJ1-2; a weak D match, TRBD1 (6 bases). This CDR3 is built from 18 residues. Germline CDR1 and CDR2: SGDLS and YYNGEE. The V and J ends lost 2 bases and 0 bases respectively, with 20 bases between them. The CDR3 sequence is CASSVSGQGRQANYGYTF. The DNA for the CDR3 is TGTGCCAGCAGCGTGTCGGGTCAGGGGCGCCAAGCTAACTATGGCTACACCTTC.

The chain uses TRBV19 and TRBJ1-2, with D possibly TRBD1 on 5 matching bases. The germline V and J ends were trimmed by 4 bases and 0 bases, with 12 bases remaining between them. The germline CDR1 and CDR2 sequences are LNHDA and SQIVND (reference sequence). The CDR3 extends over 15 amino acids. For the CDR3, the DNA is TGTGCCAGTAGTACCGCGACAGATCCTAACTATGGCTACACCTTC. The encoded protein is CASSTATDPNYGYTF.

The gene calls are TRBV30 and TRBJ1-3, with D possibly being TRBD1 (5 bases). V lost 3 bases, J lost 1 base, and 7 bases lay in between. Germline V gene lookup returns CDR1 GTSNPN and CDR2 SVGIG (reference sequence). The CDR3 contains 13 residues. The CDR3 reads CAWSGHSGNTIYF. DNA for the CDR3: TGTGCCTGGAGCGGACATTCTGGAAACACCATATATTTT.

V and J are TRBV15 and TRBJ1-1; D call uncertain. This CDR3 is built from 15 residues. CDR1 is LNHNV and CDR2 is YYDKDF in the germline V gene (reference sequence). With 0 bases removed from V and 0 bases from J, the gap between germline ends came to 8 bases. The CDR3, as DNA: TGTGCCACCAGCAGAGATCGACGGGTGAACACTGAAGCTTTCTTT. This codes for CATSRDRRVNTEAFF. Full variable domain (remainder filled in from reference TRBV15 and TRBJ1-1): DAMVIQNPRYQVTQFGKPVTLSCSQTLNHNVMYWYQQKSSQAPKLLFHYYDKDFNNEADTPDNFQSRRPNTSFCFLDIRSPGLGDTAMYLCATSRDRRVNTEAFFGQGTRLTVV.

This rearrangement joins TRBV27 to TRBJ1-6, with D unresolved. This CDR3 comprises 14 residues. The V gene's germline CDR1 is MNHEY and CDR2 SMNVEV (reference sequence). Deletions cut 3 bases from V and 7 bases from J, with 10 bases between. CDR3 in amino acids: CASSLGSRNSPLHF. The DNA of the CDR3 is TGTGCCAGCAGTTTGGGCAGCCGAAATTCACCCCTCCACTTT.

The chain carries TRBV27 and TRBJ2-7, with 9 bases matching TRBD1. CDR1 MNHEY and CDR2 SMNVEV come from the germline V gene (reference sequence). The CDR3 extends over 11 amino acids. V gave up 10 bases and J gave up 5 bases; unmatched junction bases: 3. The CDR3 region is CATWTGDEQYF. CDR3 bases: TGTGCCACCTGGACAGGGGACGAGCAGTACTTC.

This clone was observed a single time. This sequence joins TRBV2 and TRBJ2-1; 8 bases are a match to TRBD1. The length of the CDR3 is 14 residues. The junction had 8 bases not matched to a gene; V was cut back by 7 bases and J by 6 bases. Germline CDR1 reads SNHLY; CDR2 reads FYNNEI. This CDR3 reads CASNNRQGANEQFF. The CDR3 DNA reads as TGTGCCAGCAATAACCGCCAGGGGGCCAATGAGCAGTTCTTC.

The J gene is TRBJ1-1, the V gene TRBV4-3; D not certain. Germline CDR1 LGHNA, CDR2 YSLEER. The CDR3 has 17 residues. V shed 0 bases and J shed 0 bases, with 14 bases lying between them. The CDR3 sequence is CASSQDLGEGMNTEAFF. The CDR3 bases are TGCGCCAGCAGCCAAGATCTCGGGGAAGGAATGAACACTGAAGCTTTCTTT.

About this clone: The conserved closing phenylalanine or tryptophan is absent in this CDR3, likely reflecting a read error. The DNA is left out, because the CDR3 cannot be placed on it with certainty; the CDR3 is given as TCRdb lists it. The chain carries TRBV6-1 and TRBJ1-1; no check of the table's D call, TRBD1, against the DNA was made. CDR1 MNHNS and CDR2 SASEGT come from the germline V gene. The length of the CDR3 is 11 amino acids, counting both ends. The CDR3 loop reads CASSVTVGFLS.

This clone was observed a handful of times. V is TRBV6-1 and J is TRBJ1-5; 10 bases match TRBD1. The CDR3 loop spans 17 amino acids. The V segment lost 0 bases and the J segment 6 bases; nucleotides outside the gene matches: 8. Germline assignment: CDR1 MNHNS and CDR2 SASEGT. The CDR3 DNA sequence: TGTGCCAGCAGTGAAGCGACAGGGGGCGCGGGGGGTCAGCCCCAGCATTTT. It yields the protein CASSEATGGAGGQPQHF.

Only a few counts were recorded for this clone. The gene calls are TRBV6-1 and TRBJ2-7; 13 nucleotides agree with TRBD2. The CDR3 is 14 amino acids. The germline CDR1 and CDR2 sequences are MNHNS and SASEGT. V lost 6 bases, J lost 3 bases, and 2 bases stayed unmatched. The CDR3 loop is CASRGLAGDYEQYF. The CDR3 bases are TGTGCCAGCAGAGGACTAGCGGGAGACTACGAGCAGTACTTC.

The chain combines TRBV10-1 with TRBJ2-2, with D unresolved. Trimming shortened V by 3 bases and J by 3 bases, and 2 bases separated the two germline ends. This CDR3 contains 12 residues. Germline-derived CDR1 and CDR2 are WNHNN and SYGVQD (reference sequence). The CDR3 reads CASSDYTGELFF. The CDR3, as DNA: TGCGCCAGCAGTGACTACACCGGGGAGCTGTTTTTT.

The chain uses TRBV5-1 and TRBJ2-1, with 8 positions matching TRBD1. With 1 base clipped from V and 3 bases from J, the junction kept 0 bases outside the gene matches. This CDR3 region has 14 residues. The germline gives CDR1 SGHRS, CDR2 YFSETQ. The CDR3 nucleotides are TGCGCCAGCAGCTTGACAGGGGGCTACAATGAGCAGTTCTTC. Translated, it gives CASSLTGGYNEQFF. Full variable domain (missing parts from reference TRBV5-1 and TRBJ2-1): KAGVTQTPRYLIKTRGQQVTLSCSPISGHRSVSWYQQTPGQGLQFLFEYFSETQRNKGNFPGRFSGRQFSNSRSEMNVSTLELGDSALYLCASSLTGGYNEQFFGPGTRLTVL.